These 18 T cell receptor beta chains were sequenced from one sample in a study of cytomegalovirus exposure and HLA in healthy donors (TCRdb year 2017). Library generation was performed with the immunoSEQ multiplex PCR assay. For the multiplex PCR, a mixture combining 60 forward primers for TCR Vbeta segments and 13 reverse primers for TCR Jbeta segments was used. This is the immuneACCESS table as TCRdb keeps it, with only in-frame sequences that have V and J called. A part of the clones is gone; compared with another copy, unresolved V genes explain less than half, and the rest is unexplained. Present in this sample are under 200,000 clones, roughly four fifths of which were seen just once. The top ten constitute around 2.1% of the sample. Material for sequencing was PBMCs. The receptors shown here come from a young woman in good health and CMV-seropositive.

This clone showed up just once. The V and J genes are TRBV10-1 and TRBJ2-7, with D possibly being TRBD2 (6 bases). Trimming cost V 0 bases and J 7 bases, with 22 bases left between them. The CDR3 has 17 amino acids. Germline V gene data show CDR1 as WNHNN and CDR2 as SYGVQD (reference sequence). CDR3 DNA sequence: TGCGCCAGCAGTGAGTCGCCAAGAAGCGGGTTCTTTGGTGAGCAGTACTTC. Residues: CASSESPRSGFFGEQYF.

The gene calls are TRBV20-1 and TRBJ1-2; D uncertain. This CDR3 is built from 10 residues. Germline loops: CDR1 DFQATT, CDR2 SNEGSKA (reference sequence). The ends were cut back, 6 bases at V and 3 bases at J, with 5 bases in the middle. The CDR3 DNA follows: TGCAGTGCACTATACTATGGCTACACCTTC. This codes for CSALYYGYTF.

The V gene is TRBV19, the J gene TRBJ1-5; D is possibly TRBD1 (5 bases). V was clipped by 3 bases and J by 2 bases, with 11 bases between them. The CDR3 loop spans 15 amino acids. Germline CDR1 is LNHDA and CDR2 is SQIVND (reference sequence). DNA of the CDR3: TGTGCCAGTAGTATTAATGGGGCTGGCAATCAGCCCCAGCATTTT. Protein: CASSINGAGNQPQHF.

This clone appeared once. V usage is TRBV7-3 and J usage is TRBJ2-1; 8 positions match TRBD2. This CDR3 is built from 16 residues. The germline gives CDR1 SGHTA, CDR2 FQGTGA. Trimming at V came to 4 bases and at J to 5 bases, leaving 10 bases not matched to a gene. CDR3 in amino acids: CASSSVGGGNNNEQFF. The CDR3 DNA reads TGTGCCAGCAGCTCGGTCGGCGGGGGGAACAACAATGAGCAGTTCTTC.

The chain carries TRBV7-2 and TRBJ2-3; TRBD2 matches 16 bases. Unmatched junction bases numbered 8, after V lost 5 bases and J lost 3 bases. CDR3 length: 18 residues. Germline V lookup: CDR1 SGHTA, CDR2 FQGNSA. In nucleotides, the CDR3 is TGTGCCAGCAGCGCCCAATCGGGACTAGCGGGGGGGACAGATACGCAGTATTTT. Translation gives CASSAQSGLAGGTDTQYF. The variable domain in full, with the rest retrieved from reference TRBV7-2 and TRBJ2-3, is GAGVSQSPSNKVTEKGKDVELRCDPISGHTALYWYRQSLGQGLEFLIYFQGNSAPDKSGLPSDRFSAERTGGSVSTLTIQRTQQEDSAVYLCASSAQSGLAGGTDTQYFGPGTRLTVL.

The CDR3 here is CASSRSRGKQETQYF. DNA of the CDR3: TGTGCCAGCAGCCGTTCGCGGGGAAAGCAAGAGACCCAGTACTTC. The chain employs TRBV14 and TRBJ2-5, with a tentative D call TRBD2 (6 bases). V gave up 4 bases and J gave up 2 bases, with 14 bases separating them. Per the germline V gene, CDR1 is SGHDN and CDR2 is FVKESK. The CDR3 is made up of 15 amino acids.

CDR3 loop: CASSKGGLAGGPPYNEQFF. CDR3 in DNA: TGTGCCAGCAGCAAAGGGGGACTAGCGGGGGGGCCGCCCTACAATGAGCAGTTCTTC. This chain links TRBV21-1 with TRBJ2-1; TRBD2, the D gene given by the table, was not confirmed from the DNA. TRBV21-1 is reported as a pseudogene. CDR3 size: 19 residues.

V and J are TRBV7-9 and TRBJ2-7; TRBD1 is a possible D gene (6 bases). Between the trimmed V and J ends, which lost 5 bases and 0 bases, there was a span of 17 bases. This CDR3 comprises 16 residues. The germline gives CDR1 SEHNR, CDR2 FQNEAQ (reference sequence). CDR3 region: CASSPNKTGSSYEQYF. CDR3 coding DNA: TGTGCCAGCAGCCCCAATAAAACAGGGAGCTCCTACGAGCAGTACTTC.

V usage is TRBV5-5 and J usage is TRBJ1-2; D is uncertain. The CDR3 covers 13 residues. The germline gives CDR1 SGHKS, CDR2 YYEKEE (reference sequence). V gave up 4 bases and J gave up 6 bases, with 13 bases separating them. CDR3 nucleotides: TGTGCCAGCAGCCGACCCATGACAAATGGCTACACCTTC. Protein product: CASSRPMTNGYTF.

The CDR3: CASRSYRGAEDTQYF. As DNA, the CDR3 is TGTGCCAGCAGGAGTTACCGGGGGGCTGAAGATACGCAGTATTTT. This sequence joins TRBV11-2 and TRBJ2-3; possible D gene TRBD2, 7 bases. Germline CDR1 reads SGHAT; CDR2 reads FQNNGV. The CDR3 covers 15 residues. The germline V and J ends were trimmed by 6 bases and 5 bases, with 18 bases remaining between them.

This chain joins TRBV9 and TRBJ1-4; D remains ambiguous. V lost 1 base, J lost 3 bases, and 7 bases lay in between. This CDR3 has 14 residues. Germline V CDR1 and CDR2: SGDLS, YYNGEE. This CDR3 reads CASSVPGANEKLFF. CDR3 coding DNA: TGTGCCAGCAGCGTACCGGGAGCTAATGAAAAACTGTTTTTT.

The rearrangement joins TRBV21-1 to TRBJ1-6; the table assigns TRBD1, which was not confirmed against the DNA. TRBV21-1 is reported as a pseudogene. This CDR3 region has 17 residues. Here the CDR3 reads CASSRPMVGPPSSPLHF. The CDR3 DNA follows: TGTGCCAGCAGCAGGCCGATGGTGGGGCCCCCAAGCTCACCCCTCCACTTT.

V gene TRBV9 combines with J gene TRBJ2-7, with TRBD2 identical over 10 bases. Losses at the gene ends were 1 base for V and 3 bases for J; bases not matched to a gene: 16. The CDR3 extends over 19 amino acids. Germline V gene sequence: CDR1 SGDLS, CDR2 YYNGEE. CDR3 in DNA: TGTGCCAGCAGCGTAACAGGAGATCTAGCGGGGGAAAAACACTACGAGCAGTACTTC. The encoded protein is CASSVTGDLAGEKHYEQYF.

This clone was recorded a few times. The rearrangement links TRBV4-1 to TRBJ2-3; no firm D call. This CDR3 is built from 15 residues. CDR1 and CDR2 from the germline V gene are MGHRA and YSYEKL. Trimming shortened V by 0 bases and J by 2 bases, and 9 bases separated the two germline ends. In DNA form, the CDR3 reads TGCGCCAGCAGCCAAGATCGCCCAGACACAGATACGCAGTATTTT. This encodes CASSQDRPDTDTQYF.

The J gene is TRBJ1-1, the V gene TRBV10-3, with 7 bases fitting TRBD1. This CDR3 has 14 residues. Looked up from germline, CDR1 is ENHRY and CDR2 is SYGVKD. V lost 3 bases to trimming and J lost 10 bases; unmatched junction nucleotides: 11. In DNA, the CDR3 is TGTGCCATCAGTGACCCAGGGGGGCTAACGTCAGCTTTCTTT. Its protein product is CAISDPGGLTSAFF.

The J gene is TRBJ2-3, the V gene TRBV10-3, with 10 bases aligning to TRBD2. CDR3 length: 17 amino acids. Germline assignment: CDR1 ENHRY and CDR2 SYGVKD. The V and J ends lost 3 bases and 3 bases, in that order; junction bases with no gene match: 9. The CDR3 DNA reads as TGTGCCATCAGTGATTCTAGCGGGGGCCCATTAACAGATACGCAGTATTTT. This codes for CAISDSSGGPLTDTQYF.

This clone was observed once. The chain joins TRBV30 to TRBJ2-1; 8 bases match TRBD2. V lost 5 bases and J lost 5; bases outside the gene matches: 5. The CDR3 has 13 amino acids. Germline V gene sequence: CDR1 GTSNPN, CDR2 SVGIG (reference sequence). CDR3 region: CAWLAGPNNEQFF. The CDR3 DNA follows: TGTGCCTGGTTAGCGGGACCAAACAATGAGCAGTTCTTC.

The genes are TRBV5-4 and TRBJ1-4, with D maybe TRBD1 (5 bases). Between the trimmed V and J ends, which lost 4 bases and 5 bases, there was a span of 15 bases. CDR1 and CDR2 (germline): SGHNT, YYREEE (reference sequence). This CDR3 region has 15 residues. As DNA, the CDR3 is TGTGCCAGCAGCCAGCGACAGCTAAGCAATGAAAAACTGTTTTTT. The encoded protein is CASSQRQLSNEKLFF.